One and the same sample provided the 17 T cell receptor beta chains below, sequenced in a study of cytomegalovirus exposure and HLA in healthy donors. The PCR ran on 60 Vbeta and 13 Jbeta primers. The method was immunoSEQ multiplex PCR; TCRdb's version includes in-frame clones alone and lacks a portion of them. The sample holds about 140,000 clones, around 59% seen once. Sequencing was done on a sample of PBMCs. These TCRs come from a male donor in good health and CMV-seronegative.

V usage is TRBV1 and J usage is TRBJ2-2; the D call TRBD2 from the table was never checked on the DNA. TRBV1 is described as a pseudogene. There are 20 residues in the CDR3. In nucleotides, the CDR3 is TGCACCAGCAGCCAAGATCTTACTAGCGGGGGCCAACCGAACACCGGGGAGCTGTTTTTT. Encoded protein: CTSSQDLTSGGQPNTGELFF.

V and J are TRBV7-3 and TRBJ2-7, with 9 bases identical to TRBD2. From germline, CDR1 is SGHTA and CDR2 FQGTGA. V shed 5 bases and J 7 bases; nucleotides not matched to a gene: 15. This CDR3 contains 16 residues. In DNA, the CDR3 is TGTGCCAGCAGCCTGATTGGCGGGGGGGCCTCGGGTGAGCAGTACTTC. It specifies CASSLIGGGASGEQYF.

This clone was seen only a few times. In DNA form, the CDR3 reads TGTGCCAGCAGTGAACCAGGTCCCGAAAAACTGTTTTTT. It codes for CASSEPGPEKLFF. The rearrangement links TRBV6-1 to TRBJ1-4; D is ambiguous. Germline V gene sequence: CDR1 MNHNS, CDR2 SASEGT. The ends were cut back, 2 bases at V and 8 bases at J, with 9 bases in the middle. The length of the CDR3 is 13 residues.

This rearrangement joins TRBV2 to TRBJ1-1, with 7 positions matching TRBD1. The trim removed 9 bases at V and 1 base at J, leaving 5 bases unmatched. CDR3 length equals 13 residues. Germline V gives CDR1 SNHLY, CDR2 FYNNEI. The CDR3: CASTGTANTEAFF. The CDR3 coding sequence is TGTGCCAGTACCGGGACAGCGAACACTGAAGCTTTCTTT.

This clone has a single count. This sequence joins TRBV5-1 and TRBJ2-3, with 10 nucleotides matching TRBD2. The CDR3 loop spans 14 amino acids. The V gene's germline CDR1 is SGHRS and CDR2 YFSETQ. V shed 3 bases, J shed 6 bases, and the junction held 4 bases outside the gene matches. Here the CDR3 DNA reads TGCGCCAGCAGCTCGGGACTAGCGACGGATACGCAGTATTTT. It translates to CASSSGLATDTQYF.

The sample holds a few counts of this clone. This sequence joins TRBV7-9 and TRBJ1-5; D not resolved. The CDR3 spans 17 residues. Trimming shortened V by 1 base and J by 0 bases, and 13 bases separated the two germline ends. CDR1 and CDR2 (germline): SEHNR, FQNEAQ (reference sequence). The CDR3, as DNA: TGTGCCAGCAGCTTAGGCAGGTCACCTTATAGCAATCAGCCCCAGCATTTT. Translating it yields CASSLGRSPYSNQPQHF.

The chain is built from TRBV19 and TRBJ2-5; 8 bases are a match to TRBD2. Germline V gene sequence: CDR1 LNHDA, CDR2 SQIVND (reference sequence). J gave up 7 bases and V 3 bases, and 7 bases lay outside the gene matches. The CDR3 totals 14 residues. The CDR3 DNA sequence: TGTGCCAGTAGTATTAACGGGGGGGCTGGGACCCAGTACTTC. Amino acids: CASSINGGAGTQYF.

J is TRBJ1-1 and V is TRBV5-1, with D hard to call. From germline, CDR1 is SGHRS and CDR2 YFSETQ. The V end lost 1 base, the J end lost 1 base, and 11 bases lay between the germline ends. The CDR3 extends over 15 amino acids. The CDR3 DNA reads TGCGCCAGCAGCTTGTATGGGCCTCCGAACACTGAAGCTTTCTTT. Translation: CASSLYGPPNTEAFF. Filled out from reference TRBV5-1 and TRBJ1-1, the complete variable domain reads KAGVTQTPRYLIKTRGQQVTLSCSPISGHRSVSWYQQTPGQGLQFLFEYFSETQRNKGNFPGRFSGRQFSNSRSEMNVSTLELGDSALYLCASSLYGPPNTEAFFGQGTRLTVV.

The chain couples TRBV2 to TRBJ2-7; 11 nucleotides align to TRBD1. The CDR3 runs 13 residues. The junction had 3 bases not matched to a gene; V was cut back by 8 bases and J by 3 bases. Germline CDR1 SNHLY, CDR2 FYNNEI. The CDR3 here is CASGGTGGYEQYF. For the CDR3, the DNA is TGTGCCAGCGGCGGGACAGGGGGCTACGAGCAGTACTTC.

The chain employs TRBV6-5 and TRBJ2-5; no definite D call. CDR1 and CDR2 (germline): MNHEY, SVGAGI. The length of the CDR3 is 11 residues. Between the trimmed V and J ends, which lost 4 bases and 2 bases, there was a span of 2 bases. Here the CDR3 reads CASSLQETQYF. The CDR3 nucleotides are TGTGCCAGCAGTTTACAAGAGACCCAGTACTTC.

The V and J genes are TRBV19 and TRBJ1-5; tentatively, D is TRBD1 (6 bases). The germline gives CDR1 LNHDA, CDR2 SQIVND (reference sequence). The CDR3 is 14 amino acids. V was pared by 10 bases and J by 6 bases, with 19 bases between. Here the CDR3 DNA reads TGTGCCACCTCGGGACAATTAGGTTTTCAGCCCCAGCATTTT. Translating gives CATSGQLGFQPQHF.

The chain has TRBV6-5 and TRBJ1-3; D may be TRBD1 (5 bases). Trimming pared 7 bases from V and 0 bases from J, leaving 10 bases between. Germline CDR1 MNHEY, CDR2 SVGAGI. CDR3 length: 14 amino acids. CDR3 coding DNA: TGTGCCAGCATCGACAGAAGCTCTGGAAACACCATATATTTT. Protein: CASIDRSSGNTIYF.

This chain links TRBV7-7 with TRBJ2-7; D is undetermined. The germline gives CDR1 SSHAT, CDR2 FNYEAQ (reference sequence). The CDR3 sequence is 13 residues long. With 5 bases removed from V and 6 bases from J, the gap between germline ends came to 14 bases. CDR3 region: CASSPANTGEQYF. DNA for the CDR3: TGTGCCAGCAGCCCCGCAAATACGGGCGAGCAGTACTTC.

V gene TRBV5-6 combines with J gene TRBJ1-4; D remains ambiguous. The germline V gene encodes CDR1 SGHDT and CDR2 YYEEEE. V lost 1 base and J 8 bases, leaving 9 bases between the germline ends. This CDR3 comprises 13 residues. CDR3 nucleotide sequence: TGTGCCAGCAGCTTGAGCGCGAGGGAAAAACTGTTTTTT. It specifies CASSLSAREKLFF.

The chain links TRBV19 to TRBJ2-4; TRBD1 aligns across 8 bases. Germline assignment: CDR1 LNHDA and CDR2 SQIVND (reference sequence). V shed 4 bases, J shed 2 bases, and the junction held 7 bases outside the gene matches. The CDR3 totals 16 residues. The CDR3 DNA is TGTGCCAGTAGTAAGTGGCAGGGGGCGACCAAAAACATTCAGTACTTC. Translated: CASSKWQGATKNIQYF.

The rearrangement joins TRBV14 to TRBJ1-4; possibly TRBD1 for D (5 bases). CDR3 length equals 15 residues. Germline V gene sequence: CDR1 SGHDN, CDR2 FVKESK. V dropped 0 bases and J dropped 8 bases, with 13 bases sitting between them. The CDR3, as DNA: TGTGCCAGCAGCCAAGATGTGGGGCAGCCGGAAAAACTGTTTTTT. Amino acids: CASSQDVGQPEKLFF.

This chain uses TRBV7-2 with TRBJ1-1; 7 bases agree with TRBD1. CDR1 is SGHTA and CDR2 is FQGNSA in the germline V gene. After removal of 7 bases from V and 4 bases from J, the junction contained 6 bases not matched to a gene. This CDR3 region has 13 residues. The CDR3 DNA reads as TGTGCCAGCACCGACCAGGGGGGCACTGAAGCTTTCTTT. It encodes CASTDQGGTEAFF.